This TCR beta chain is drawn from a study of preoperative IRX-2 immunotherapy in early breast cancer. Treatment given: preoperative locoregional IRX-2 cytokine immunotherapy. This phase Ib study tested locoregional IRX-2 cytokine immunotherapy given before surgery. Data came from immunoSEQ multiplex PCR; TCRdb stores just in-frame clones and leaves some out. This sample has 35,000 to 45,000 clones, with around 77% found just once. Per the germline V gene, CDR1 is SGHRS and CDR2 is YFSETQ. V trimming: 3 bases; J trimming: 10 bases; junction bases outside the gene matches: 7. The CDR3 has 15 residues. The chain uses TRBV5-1 and TRBJ2-1; 13 positions agree with TRBD2. Material: tumor tissue, obtained after IRX-2 immunotherapy. This clonotype was obtained from a human donor with breast cancer. The CDR3 here is CASSSPLAGGREQFF. DNA of the CDR3: TGCGCCAGCAGCTCCCCACTAGCGGGGGGGCGGGAGCAGTTCTTC.